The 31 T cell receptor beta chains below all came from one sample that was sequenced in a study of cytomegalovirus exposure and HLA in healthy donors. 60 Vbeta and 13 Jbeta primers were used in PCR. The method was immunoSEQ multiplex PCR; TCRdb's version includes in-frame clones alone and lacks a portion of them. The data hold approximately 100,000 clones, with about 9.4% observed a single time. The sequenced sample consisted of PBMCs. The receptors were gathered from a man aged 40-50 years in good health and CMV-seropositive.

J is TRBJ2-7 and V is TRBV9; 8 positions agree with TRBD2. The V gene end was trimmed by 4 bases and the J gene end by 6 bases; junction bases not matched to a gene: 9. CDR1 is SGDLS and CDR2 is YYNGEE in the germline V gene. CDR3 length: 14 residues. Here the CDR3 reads CASSISGSIAEQYF. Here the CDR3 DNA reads TGTGCCAGCAGCATAAGCGGGAGTATCGCCGAGCAGTACTTC.

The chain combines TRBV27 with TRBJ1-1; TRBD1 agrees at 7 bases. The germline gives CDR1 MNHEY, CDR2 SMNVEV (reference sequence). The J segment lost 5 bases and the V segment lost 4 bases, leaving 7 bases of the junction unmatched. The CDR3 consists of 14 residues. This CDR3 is CASSSQGVYTEAFF. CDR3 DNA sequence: TGTGCCAGCAGTTCGCAGGGGGTATATACTGAAGCTTTCTTT.

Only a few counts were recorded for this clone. The CDR3 protein is CASSEWAGGMNTEAFF. The CDR3 DNA sequence: TGTGCCAGCAGTGAATGGGCAGGGGGGATGAACACTGAAGCTTTCTTT. This chain links TRBV6-1 with TRBJ1-1; 7 bases map to TRBD1. V gave up 2 bases and J gave up 0 bases; unmatched junction bases: 6. This CDR3 has 16 residues. CDR1 MNHNS and CDR2 SASEGT come from the germline V gene.

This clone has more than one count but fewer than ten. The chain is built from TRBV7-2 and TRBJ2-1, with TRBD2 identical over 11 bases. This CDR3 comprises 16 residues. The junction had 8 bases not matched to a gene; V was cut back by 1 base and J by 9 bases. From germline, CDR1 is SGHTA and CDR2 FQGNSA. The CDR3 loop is CASSLVAGGPLGEQFF. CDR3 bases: TGTGCCAGCAGCTTAGTAGCGGGAGGGCCGCTGGGTGAGCAGTTCTTC.

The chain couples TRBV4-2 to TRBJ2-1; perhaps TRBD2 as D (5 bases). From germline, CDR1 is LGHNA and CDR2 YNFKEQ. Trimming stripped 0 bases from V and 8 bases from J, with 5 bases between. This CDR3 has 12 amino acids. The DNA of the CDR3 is TGTGCCAGCAGCCAAGAGGGAGATGAGCAGTTCTTC. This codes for CASSQEGDEQFF.

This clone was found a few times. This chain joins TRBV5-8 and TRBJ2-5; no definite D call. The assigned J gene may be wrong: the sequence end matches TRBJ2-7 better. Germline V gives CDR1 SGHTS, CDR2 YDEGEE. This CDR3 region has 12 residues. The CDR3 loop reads CASSLSNYEQYF. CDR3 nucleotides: TGTGCCAGCAGCTTATCTAACTACGAGCAGTACTTC.

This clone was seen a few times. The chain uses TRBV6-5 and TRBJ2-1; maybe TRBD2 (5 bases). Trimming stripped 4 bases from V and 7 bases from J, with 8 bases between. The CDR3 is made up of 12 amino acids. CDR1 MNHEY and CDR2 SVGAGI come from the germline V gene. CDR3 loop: CASSSTTNEQFF. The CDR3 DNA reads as TGTGCCAGCAGTTCGACTACAAATGAGCAGTTCTTC.

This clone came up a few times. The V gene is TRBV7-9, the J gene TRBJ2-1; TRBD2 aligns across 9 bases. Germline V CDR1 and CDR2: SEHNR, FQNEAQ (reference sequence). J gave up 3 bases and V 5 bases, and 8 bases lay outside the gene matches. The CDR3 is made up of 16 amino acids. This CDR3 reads CASSQTLAGIYNEQFF. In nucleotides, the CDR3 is TGTGCCAGCAGCCAGACCCTAGCGGGGATCTACAATGAGCAGTTCTTC.

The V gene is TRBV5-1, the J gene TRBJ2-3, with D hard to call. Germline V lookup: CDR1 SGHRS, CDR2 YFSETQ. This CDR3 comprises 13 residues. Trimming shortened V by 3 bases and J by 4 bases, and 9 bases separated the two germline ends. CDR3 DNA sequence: TGCGCCAGCAGCTATAGCAGCGCAGATACGCAGTATTTT. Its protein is CASSYSSADTQYF. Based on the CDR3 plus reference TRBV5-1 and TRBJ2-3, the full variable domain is KAGVTQTPRYLIKTRGQQVTLSCSPISGHRSVSWYQQTPGQGLQFLFEYFSETQRNKGNFPGRFSGRQFSNSRSEMNVSTLELGDSALYLCASSYSSADTQYFGPGTRLTVL.

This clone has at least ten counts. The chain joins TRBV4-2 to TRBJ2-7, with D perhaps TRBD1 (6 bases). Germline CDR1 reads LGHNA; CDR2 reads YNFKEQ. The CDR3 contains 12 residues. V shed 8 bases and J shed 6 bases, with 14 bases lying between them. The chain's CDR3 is CASQGQGLEQYF. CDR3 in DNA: TGTGCCAGCCAGGGCCAGGGGCTCGAGCAGTACTTC.

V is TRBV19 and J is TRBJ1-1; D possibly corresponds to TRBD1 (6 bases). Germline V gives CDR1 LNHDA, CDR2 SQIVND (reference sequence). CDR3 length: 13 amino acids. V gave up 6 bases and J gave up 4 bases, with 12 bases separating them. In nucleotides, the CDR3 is TGTGCCAGTAGAATTCGACAGGTCACTGAAGCTTTCTTT. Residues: CASRIRQVTEAFF.

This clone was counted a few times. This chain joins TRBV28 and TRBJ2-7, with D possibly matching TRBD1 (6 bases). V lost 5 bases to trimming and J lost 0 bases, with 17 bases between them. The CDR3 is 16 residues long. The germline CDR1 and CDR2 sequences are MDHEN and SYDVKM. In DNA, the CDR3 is TGTGCCAGCAGTAAACAGGGAGCGTATTACTCCTACGAGCAGTACTTC. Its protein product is CASSKQGAYYSYEQYF.

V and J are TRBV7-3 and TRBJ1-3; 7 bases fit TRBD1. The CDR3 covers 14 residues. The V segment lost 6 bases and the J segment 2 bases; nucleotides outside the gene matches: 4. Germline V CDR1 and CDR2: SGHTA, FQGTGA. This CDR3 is CASRLTGTGNTIYF. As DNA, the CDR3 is TGTGCCAGCAGGTTGACAGGGACTGGAAACACCATATATTTT. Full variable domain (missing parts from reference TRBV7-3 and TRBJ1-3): GAGVSQTPSNKVTEKGKYVELRCDPISGHTALYWYRQSLGQGPEFLIYFQGTGAADDSGLPNDRFFAVRPEGSVSTLKIQRTERGDSAVYLCASRLTGTGNTIYFGEGSWLTVV.

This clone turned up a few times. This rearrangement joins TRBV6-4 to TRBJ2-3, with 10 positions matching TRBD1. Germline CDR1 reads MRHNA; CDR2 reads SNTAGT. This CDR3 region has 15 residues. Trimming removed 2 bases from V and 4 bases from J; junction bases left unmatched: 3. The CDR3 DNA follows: TGTGCCAGCAGTGACAGGGACAGGGGTTCAGATACGCAGTATTTT. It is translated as CASSDRDRGSDTQYF.

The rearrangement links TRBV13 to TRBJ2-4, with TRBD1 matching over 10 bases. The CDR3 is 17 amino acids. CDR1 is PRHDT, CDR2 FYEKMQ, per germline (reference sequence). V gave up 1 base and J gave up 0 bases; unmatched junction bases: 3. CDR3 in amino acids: CASSLVGQGGAKNIQYF. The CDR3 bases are TGTGCCAGCAGCTTAGTTGGACAGGGGGGAGCCAAAAACATTCAGTACTTC.

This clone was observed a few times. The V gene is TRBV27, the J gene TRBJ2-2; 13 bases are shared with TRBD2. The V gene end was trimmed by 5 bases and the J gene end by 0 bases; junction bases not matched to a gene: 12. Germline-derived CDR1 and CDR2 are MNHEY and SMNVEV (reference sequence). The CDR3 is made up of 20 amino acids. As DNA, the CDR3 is TGTGCCAGCAGTCCACGAAGGACTAGCGGGAGACCGCCGAACACCGGGGAGCTGTTTTTT. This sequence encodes CASSPRRTSGRPPNTGELFF.

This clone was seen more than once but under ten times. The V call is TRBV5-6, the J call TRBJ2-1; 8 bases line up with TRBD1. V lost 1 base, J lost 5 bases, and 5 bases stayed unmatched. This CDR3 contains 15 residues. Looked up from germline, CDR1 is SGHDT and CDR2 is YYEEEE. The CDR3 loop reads CASSLKQGADNEQFF. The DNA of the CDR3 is TGTGCCAGCAGCTTGAAGCAGGGGGCCGACAATGAGCAGTTCTTC.

CDR3 region: CASSSVSSGSTDTQYF. DNA of the CDR3: TGTGCCAGCAGTTCTGTGTCTAGCGGGAGCACAGATACGCAGTATTTT. This chain uses TRBV6-5 with TRBJ2-3, with 8 positions matching TRBD2. This CDR3 spans 16 amino acids. V lost 4 bases and J lost 0; bases outside the gene matches: 6. In germline, CDR1 is MNHEY, CDR2 SVGAGI.

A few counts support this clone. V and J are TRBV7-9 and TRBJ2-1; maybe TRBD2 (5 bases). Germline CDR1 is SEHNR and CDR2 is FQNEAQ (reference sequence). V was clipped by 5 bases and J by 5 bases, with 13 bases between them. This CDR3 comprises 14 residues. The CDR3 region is CASSLSWGDNEQFF. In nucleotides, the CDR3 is TGTGCCAGCAGCCTGAGTTGGGGAGACAATGAGCAGTTCTTC.

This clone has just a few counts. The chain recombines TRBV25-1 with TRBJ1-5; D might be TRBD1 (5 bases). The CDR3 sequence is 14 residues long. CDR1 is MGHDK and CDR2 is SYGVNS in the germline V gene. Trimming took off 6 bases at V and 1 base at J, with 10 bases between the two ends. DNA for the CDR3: TGTGCCAGCAGCGGGGAGGGGAGCAATCAGCCCCAGCATTTT. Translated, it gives CASSGEGSNQPQHF. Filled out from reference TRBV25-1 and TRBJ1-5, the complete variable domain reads EADIYQTPRYLVIGTGKKITLECSQTMGHDKMYWYQQDPGMELHLIHYSYGVNSTEKGDLSSESTVSRIRTEHFPLTLESARPSHTSQYLCASSGEGSNQPQHFGDGTRLSIL.

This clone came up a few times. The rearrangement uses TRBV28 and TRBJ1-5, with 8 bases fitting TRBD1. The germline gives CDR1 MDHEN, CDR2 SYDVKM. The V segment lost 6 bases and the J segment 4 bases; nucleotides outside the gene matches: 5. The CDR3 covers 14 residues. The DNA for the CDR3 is TGTGCCAGCAGACGGGACAGGCCTAATCAGCCCCAGCATTTT. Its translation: CASRRDRPNQPQHF.

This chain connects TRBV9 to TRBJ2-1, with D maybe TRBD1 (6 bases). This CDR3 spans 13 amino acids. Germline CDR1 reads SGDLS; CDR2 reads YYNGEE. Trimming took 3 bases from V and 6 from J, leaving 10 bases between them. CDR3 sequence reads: CASSGPRGNEQFF. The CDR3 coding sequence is TGTGCCAGCAGCGGCCCCAGGGGCAATGAGCAGTTCTTC.

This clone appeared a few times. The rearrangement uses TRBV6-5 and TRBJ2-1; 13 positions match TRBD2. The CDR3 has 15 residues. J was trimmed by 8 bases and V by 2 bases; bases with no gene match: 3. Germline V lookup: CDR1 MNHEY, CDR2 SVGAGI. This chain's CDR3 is CASSYAGTSGDEQFF. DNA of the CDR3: TGTGCCAGCAGTTACGCAGGGACTAGCGGGGATGAGCAGTTCTTC.

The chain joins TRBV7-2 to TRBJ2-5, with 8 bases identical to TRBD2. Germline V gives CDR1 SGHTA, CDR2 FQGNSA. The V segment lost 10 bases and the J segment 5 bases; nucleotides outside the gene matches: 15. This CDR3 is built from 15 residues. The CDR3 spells CAKDGGLGRGETQYF. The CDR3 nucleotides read TGTGCCAAAGACGGGGGACTAGGAAGGGGGGAGACCCAGTACTTC.

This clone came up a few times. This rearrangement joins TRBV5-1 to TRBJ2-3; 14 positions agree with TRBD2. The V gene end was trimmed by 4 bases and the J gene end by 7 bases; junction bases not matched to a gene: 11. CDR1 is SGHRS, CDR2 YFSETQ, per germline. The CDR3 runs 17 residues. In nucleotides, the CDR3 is TGCGCCAGCAGCCCGGGGACTAGCGGGAGTGGATTGAATACGCAGTATTTT. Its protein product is CASSPGTSGSGLNTQYF.

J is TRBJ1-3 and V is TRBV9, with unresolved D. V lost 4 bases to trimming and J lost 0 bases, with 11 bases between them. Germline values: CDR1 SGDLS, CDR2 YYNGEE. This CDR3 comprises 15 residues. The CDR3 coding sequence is TGTGCCAGCAGCCGACAACCGAGCTCTGGAAACACCATATATTTT. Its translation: CASSRQPSSGNTIYF. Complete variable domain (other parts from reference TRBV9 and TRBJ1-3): DSGVTQTPKHLITATGQRVTLRCSPRSGDLSVYWYQQSLDQGLQFLIQYYNGEERAKGNILERFSAQQFPDLHSELNLSSLELGDSALYFCASSRQPSSGNTIYFGEGSWLTVV.

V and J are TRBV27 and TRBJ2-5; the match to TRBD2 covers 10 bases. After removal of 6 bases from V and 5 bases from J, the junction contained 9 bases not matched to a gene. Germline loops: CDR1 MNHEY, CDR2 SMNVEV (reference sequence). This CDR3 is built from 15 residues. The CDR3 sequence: CASRSSGRALETQYF. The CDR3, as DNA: TGTGCCAGCAGATCAAGCGGGAGGGCCTTGGAGACCCAGTACTTC.

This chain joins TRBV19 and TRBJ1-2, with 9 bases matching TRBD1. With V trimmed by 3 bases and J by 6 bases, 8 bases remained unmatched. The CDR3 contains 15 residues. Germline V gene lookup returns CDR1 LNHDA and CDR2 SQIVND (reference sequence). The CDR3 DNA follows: TGTGCCAGTAGTATGGGAACAGGGGGCTTAGATGGCTACACCTTC. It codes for CASSMGTGGLDGYTF. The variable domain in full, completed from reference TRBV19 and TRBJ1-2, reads DGGITQSPKYLFRKEGQNVTLSCEQNLNHDAMYWYRQDPGQGLRLIYYSQIVNDFQKGDIAEGYSVSREKKESFPLTVTSAQKNPTAFYLCASSMGTGGLDGYTFGSGTRLTVV.

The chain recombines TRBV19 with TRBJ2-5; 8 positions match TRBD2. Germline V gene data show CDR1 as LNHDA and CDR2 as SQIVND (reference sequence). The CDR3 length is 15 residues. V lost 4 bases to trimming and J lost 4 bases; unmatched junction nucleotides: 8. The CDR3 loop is CASSSSGGRAETQYF. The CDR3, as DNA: TGTGCCAGTAGTAGCAGCGGGGGTCGGGCAGAGACCCAGTACTTC.

The CDR3 reads CASSSSLWERYNEQFF. The CDR3 DNA reads as TGTGCCAGCAGCTCGTCGTTGTGGGAGAGGTACAATGAGCAGTTCTTC. This rearrangement joins TRBV7-2 to TRBJ2-1; D may be TRBD2 (5 bases). With 4 bases removed from V and 4 bases from J, the gap between germline ends came to 17 bases. Germline V gives CDR1 SGHTA, CDR2 FQGNSA. The CDR3 has 16 amino acids.

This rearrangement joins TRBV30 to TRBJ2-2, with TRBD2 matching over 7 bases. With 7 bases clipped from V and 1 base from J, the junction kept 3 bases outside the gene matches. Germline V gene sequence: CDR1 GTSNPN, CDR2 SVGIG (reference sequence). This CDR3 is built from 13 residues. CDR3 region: CALLAVNTGELFF. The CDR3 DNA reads TGTGCCTTGCTAGCGGTGAACACCGGGGAGCTGTTTTTT.